This TCR beta chain came from a study of identical twins. TCRdb re-derived calls from the 5' RACE reads in MiXCR, one entry per CDR3 protein. The sample has approximately 890,000 distinct CDR3 sequences; approximately 13% are singletons. The CDR3 runs 11 residues. V was clipped by 8 bases and J by 8 bases, with 11 bases between them. The sample was also reused in another study, on yellow fever vaccine responses in identical twins.

The sequencing input was PBMCs. V is TRBV12-3 or TRBV12-4 and J is TRBJ2-3; no firm D call. The origin of this receptor is a woman aged 18-30 years in good health. CDR3 sequence (DNA): TGTGCCAGCTATTTGGGTGGTACGCAGTATTTT. This codes for CASYLGGTQYF.